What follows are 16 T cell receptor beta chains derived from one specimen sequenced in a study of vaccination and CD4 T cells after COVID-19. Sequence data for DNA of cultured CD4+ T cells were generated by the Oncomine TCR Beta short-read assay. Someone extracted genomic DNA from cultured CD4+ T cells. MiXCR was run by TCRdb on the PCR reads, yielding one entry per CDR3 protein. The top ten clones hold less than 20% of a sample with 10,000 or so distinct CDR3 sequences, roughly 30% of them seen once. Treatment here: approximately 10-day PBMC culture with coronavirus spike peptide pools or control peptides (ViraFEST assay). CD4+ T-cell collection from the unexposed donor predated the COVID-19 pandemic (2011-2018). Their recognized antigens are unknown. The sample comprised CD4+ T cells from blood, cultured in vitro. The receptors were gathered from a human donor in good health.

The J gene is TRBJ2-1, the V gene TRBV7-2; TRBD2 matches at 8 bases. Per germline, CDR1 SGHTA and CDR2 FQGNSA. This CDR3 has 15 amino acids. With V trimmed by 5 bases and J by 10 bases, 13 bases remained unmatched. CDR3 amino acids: CASSRGRSGTEEQFF. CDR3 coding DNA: TGTGCCAGCAGCCGTGGGCGTAGCGGGACCGAAGAGCAGTTCTTC.

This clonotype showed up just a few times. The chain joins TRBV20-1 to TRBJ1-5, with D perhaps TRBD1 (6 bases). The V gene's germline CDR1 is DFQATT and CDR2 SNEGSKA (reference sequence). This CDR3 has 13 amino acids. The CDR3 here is CSARTDSNQPQHF. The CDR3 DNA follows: TGCAGCGCCCGGACAGACAGCAATCAGCCCCAGCATTTT.

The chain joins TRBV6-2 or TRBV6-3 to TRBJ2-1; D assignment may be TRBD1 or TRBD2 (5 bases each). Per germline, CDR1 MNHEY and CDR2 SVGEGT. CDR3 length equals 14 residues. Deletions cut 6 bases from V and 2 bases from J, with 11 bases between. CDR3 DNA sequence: TGTGCCAGCAGCCCCCGGGGACCCTACAATGAGCAGTTCTTC. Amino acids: CASSPRGPYNEQFF.

The CDR3 DNA follows: TGCAGTGCTAGAGCCGCGGACAGGGAAAAGGCTCCAGAGACCCAGTACTTC. Translation gives CSARAADREKAPETQYF. The V call is TRBV20-1, the J call TRBJ2-5, with TRBD1 matching over 8 bases. The CDR3 is 17 amino acids. With V trimmed by 1 base and J by 4 bases, 14 bases remained unmatched. Looked up from germline, CDR1 is DFQATT and CDR2 is SNEGSKA (reference sequence).

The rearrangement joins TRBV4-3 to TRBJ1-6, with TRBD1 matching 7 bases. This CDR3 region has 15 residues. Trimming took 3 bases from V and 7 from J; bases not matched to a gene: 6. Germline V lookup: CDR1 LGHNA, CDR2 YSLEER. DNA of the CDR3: TGCGCCAGCAGCCAGCAGGGGGTCGGGAATTCACCCCTCCACTTT. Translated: CASSQQGVGNSPLHF.

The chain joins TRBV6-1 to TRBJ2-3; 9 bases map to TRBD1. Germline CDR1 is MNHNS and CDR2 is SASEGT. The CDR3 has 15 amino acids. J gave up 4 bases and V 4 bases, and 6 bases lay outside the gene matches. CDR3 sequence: CASSAGTGWADTQYF. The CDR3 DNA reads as TGTGCCAGCAGTGCGGGGACAGGGTGGGCAGATACGCAGTATTTT.

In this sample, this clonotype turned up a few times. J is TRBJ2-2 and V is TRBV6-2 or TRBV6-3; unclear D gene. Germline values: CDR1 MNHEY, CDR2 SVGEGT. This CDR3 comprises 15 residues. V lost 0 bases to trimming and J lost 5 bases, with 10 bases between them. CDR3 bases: TGTGCCAGCAGTTACTCGGGCGGAATGACCGGGGAGCTGTTTTTT. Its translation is CASSYSGGMTGELFF.

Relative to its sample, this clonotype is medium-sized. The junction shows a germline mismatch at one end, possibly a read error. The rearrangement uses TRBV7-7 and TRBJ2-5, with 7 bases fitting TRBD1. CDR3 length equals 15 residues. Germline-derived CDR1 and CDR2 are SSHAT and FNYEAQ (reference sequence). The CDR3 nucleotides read TGTGCTAGCAGCTTAGGTACAGGGGTAATGGAGACCCAGTACTTC. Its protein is CASSLGTGVMETQYF.

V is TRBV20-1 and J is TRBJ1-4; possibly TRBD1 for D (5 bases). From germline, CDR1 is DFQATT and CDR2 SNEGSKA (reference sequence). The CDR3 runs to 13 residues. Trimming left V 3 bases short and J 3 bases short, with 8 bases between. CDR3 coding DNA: TGCAGTGCTAGGACAGATCCTAATGAAAAACTGTTTTTT. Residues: CSARTDPNEKLFF.

CDR3 in amino acids: CASGFGGSYGYTF. The CDR3 nucleotides read TGTGCCAGCGGATTTGGTGGGAGCTATGGCTACACCTTC. The rearrangement uses TRBV25-1 and TRBJ1-2; D is unresolved. This CDR3 has 13 residues. Trimming stripped 8 bases from V and 4 bases from J, with 14 bases between. Germline V gene sequence: CDR1 MGHDK, CDR2 SYGVNS.

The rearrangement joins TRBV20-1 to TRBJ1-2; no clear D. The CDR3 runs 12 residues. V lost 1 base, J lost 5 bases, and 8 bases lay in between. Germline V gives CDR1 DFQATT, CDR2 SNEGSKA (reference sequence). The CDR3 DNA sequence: TGCAGTGCTAGAGGGCGGATTTATGGCTACACCTTC. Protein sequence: CSARGRIYGYTF.

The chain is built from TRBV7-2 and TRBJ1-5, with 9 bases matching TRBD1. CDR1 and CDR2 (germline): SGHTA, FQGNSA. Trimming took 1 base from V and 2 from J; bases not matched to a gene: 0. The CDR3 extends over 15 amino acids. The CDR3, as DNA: TGTGCCAGCAGCTTAGACAGGGGGCGCAATCAGCCCCAGCATTTT. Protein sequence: CASSLDRGRNQPQHF.

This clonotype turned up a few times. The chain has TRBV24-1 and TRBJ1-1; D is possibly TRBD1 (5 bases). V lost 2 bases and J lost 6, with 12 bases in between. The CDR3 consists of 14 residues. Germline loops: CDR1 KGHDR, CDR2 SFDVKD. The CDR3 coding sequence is TGTGCCACCAGTGATTCAGGGTTTCTCCCTGAAGCTTTCTTT. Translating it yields CATSDSGFLPEAFF.

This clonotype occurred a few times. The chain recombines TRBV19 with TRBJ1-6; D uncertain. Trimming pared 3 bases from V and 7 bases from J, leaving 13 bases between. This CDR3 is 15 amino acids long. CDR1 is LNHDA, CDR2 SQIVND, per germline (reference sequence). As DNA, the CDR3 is TGTGCCAGTAGTATCCGCGGACGGGGAAATTCACCCCTCCACTTT. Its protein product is CASSIRGRGNSPLHF.

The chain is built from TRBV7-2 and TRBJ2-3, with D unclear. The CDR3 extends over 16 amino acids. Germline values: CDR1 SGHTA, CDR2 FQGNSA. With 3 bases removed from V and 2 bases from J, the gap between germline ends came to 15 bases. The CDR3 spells CASSLRPGTFTDTQYF. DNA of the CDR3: TGTGCCAGCAGCTTGCGGCCCGGTACTTTCACAGATACGCAGTATTTT.

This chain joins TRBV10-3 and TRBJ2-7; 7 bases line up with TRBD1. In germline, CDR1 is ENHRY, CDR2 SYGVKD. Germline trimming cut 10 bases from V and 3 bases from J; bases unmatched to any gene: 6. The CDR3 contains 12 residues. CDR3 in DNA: TGTGCCACCCAGGGACAGTACTACGAGCAGTACTTC. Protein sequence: CATQGQYYEQYF.